The entry that follows covers one T cell receptor (beta chain) sequence. Its recognized antigen is unknown. No much larger clone is present one base from it, and per-base qualities are unavailable. This sample's time point label indicates: week 47, end of study. Every vaccine dose consisted of 300 ug of a 20-mer mutant IDH1 peptide in Montanide, administered subcutaneously together with topical imiquimod. Patients were given eight vaccinations, in weeks 1, 3, 5, 7, 11, 15, 19 and 23, which matched visits V03 through V10. All donors had newly diagnosed IDH1-mutant astrocytomas of WHO grade 3 or 4 that showed loss of nuclear ATRX. The samples were drawn from NOA16, a multicentre, single-arm, open-label phase I trial in Germany that tested a mutant IDH1 peptide vaccine in humans for the first time. Genomic DNA for TCRB sequencing was extracted from EDTA blood using the DNeasy Blood and Tissue Kit. This sample was included in a study of a mutant IDH1 vaccine in newly diagnosed glioma (dated by TCRdb to the early 2020s). A note on the overall study: Vaccination began 4-6 weeks after radiotherapy alone, or alongside temozolomide cycles in the chemotherapy-containing groups. Of the roughly 31 treated patients, approximately 60% were male and approximately 38% were female, and the mean age was 40.4 years. Before enrollment, most patients had been given radiochemotherapy with temozolomide as standard therapy, while the rest had received either radiotherapy alone or temozolomide alone. Visit V12 was the week-35 safety follow-up and visit V13 was the week-47 end of study. Peripheral blood was drawn at six visits: V03 (baseline), V05, V07, V10, V12 and V13. For exploratory analyses, longitudinal TCRB deep sequencing was carried out in more than 20 treated patients wherever samples were available. Overall study results and their limits: Selection of PBMC samples for TCRB deep sequencing was based on availability. According to the authors, sample limitations meant that analyses of patient blood samples could not be reproduced. Changes in the top peripheral T cell clonotypes picked up by TCRB sequencing did not appear to be linked to pseudoprogression. Immune responses induced by the vaccine were seen in approximately 92% of patients across multiple MHC alleles.

The library was obtained by the immunoSEQ multiplex PCR assay. Rearranged TCR beta chain sequences were amplified with the hsTCRB Kit following the manufacturer's protocol. TCRB libraries were sequenced on an Illumina MiSeq. The study's processing was this. The proprietary platform of the kit vendor was used for demultiplexing, trimming and gene mapping. Here the immuneACCESS table is served through TCRdb, limited to in-frame sequences with V and J called. Missing clones are a known gap in these copies; in checked studies unresolved V genes cover under half, and the rest lacks a known reason. Clone size and the V and J calls come from that table; the DNA yielded D and trimming. A total of more than 35,000 clones appear in this sample, roughly 70% of them only once. About 8.9% of the sample goes to the ten largest clones. This TCR came from a man in his forties or fifties with glioma. The specimen was PBMCs, collected from a glioma patient whose treatment included an IDH1 peptide vaccine.

The CDR3 protein sequence reads: CASSRGGVTGELFF. The DNA sequence is TGTGCCAGCAGCCGAGGTGGGGTGACCGGGGAGCTGTTTTTT. The rearranged chain carries TRBV7-2 and TRBJ2-2; a confident D gene designation cannot be given. CDR1 SGHTA and CDR2 FQGNSA were looked up in the germline V gene. CDR3 length: 14 amino acids, cysteine to phenylalanine. The sequence is cut down to CDR3 DNA, 42 bases in frame from base 1. Trimming removed 5 bases from V and 5 bases from J, leaving 12 bases between the germline ends.